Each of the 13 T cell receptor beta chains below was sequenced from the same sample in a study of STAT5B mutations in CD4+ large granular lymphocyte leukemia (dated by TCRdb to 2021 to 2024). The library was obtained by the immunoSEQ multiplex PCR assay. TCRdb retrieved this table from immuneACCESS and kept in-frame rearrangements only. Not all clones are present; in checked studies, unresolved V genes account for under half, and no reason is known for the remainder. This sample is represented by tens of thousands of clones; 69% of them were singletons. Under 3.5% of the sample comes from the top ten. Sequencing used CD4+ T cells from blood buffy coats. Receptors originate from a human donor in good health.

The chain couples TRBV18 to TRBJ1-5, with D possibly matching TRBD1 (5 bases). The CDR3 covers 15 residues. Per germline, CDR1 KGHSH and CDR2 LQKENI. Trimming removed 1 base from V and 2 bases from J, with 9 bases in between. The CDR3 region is CASSPLEGRNQPQHF. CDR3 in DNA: TGTGCCAGCTCACCACTCGAGGGGCGCAATCAGCCCCAGCATTTT. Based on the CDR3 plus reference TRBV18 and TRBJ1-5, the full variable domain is NAGVMQNPRHLVRRRGQEARLRCSPMKGHSHVYWYRQLPEEGLKFMVYLQKENIIDESGMPKERFSAEFPKEGPSILRIQQVVRGDSAAYFCASSPLEGRNQPQHFGDGTRLSIL.

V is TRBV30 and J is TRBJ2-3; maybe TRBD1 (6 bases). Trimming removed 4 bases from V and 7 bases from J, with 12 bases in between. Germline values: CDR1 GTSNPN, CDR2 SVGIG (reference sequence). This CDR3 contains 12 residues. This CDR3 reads CAWNSGTNTQYF. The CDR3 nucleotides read TGTGCCTGGAACTCAGGGACAAATACGCAGTATTTT.

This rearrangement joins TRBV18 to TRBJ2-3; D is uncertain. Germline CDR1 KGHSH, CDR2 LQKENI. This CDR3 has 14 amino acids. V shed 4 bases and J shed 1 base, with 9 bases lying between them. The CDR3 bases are TGTGCCAGCTCACGGGGAAGAGGCACAGATACGCAGTATTTT. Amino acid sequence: CASSRGRGTDTQYF.

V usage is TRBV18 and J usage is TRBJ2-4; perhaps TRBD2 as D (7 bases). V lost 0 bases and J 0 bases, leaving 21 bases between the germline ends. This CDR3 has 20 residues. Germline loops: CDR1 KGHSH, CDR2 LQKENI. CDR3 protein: CASSPPSRGAKGVAKNIQYF. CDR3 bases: TGTGCCAGCTCACCACCGTCCCGGGGGGCGAAAGGAGTAGCCAAAAACATTCAGTACTTC.

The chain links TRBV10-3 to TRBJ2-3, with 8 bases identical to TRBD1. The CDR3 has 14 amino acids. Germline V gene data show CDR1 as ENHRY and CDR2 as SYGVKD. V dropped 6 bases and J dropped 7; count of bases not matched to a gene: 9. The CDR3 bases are TGTGCCATCAGGGGGGACAGGTCGGGAAATACGCAGTATTTT. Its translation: CAIRGDRSGNTQYF.

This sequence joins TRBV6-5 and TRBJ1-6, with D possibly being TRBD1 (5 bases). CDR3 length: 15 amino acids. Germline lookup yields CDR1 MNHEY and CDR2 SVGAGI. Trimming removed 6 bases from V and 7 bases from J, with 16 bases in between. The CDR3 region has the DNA TGTGCCAGCAGGCAGTCCGGGGCGACAAATTCACCCCTCCACTTT. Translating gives CASRQSGATNSPLHF.

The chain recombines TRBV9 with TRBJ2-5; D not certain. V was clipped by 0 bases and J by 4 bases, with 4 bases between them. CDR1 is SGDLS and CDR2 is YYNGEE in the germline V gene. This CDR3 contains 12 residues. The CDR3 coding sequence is TGTGCCAGCAGCGTAGAATCAGAGACCCAGTACTTC. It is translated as CASSVESETQYF.

CDR3 nucleotide sequence: TGTGCCAGCAGCGTAGGAGTAGGGGCATCTGGAAACACCATATATTTT. Residues: CASSVGVGASGNTIYF. The chain uses TRBV9 and TRBJ1-3; D might be TRBD1 (5 bases). Trimming left V 0 bases short and J 1 base short, with 11 bases between. The CDR3 spans 16 residues. Germline V gene data show CDR1 as SGDLS and CDR2 as YYNGEE.

CDR3 protein: CASSLGGGLDTQYF. The CDR3 bases are TGTGCCAGCAGCTTAGGAGGGGGCCTCGATACGCAGTATTTT. J is TRBJ2-3 and V is TRBV7-9; 7 nucleotides align to TRBD1. Trimming cost V 1 base and J 6 bases; bases outside gene matches: 4. From germline, CDR1 is SEHNR and CDR2 FQNEAQ (reference sequence). The CDR3 runs 14 residues.

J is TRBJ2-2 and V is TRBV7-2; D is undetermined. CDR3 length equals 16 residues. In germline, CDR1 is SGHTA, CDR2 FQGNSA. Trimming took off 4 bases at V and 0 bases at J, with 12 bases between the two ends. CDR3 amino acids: CASSWGGSTNTGELFF. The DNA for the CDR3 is TGTGCCAGCAGCTGGGGTGGGTCAACGAACACCGGGGAGCTGTTTTTT.

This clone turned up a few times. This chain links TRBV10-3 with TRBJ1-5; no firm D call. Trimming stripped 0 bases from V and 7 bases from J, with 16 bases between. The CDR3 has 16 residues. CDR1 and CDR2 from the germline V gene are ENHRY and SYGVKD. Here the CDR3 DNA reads TGTGCCATCAGTGAGTCGACGGGCACCATTCGGCAGCCCCAGCATTTT. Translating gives CAISESTGTIRQPQHF.

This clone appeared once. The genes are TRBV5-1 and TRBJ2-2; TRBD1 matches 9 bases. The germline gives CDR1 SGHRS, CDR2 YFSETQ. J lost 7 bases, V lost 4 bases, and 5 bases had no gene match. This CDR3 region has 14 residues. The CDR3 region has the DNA TGCGCCAGCAGCAGGACAGGGGATAACGGGGAGCTGTTTTTT. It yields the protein CASSRTGDNGELFF.

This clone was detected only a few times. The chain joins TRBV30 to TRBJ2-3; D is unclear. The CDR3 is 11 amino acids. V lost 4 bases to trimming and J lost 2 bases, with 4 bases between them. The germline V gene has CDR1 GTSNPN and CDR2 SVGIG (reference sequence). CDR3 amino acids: CAWTNTDTQYF. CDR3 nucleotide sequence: TGTGCCTGGACCAACACAGATACGCAGTATTTT.